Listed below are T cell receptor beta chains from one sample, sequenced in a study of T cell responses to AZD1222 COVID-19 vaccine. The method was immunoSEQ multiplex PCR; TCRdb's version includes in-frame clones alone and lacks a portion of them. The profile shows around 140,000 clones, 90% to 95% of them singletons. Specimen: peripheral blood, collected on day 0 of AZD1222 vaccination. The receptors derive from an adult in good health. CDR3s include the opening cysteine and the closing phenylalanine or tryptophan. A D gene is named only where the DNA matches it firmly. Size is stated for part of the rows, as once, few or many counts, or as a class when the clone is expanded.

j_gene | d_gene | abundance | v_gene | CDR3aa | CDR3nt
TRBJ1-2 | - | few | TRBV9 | CASTRDTPVYGYTF | TGTGCCAGCACCCGGGACACCCCCGTCTATGGCTACACCTTC
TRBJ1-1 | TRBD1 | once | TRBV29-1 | CSVEGGRRWDRKNTEAFF | TGCAGCGTTGAAGGTGGCCGTCGTTGGGACAGGAAGAACACTGAAGCTTTCTTT
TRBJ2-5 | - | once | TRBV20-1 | CSASKGEDIFQETQYF | TGCAGTGCTAGTAAAGGGGAGGATATATTTCAAGAGACCCAGTACTTC
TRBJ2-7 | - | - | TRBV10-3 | CAISESTGSRVREEQYF | TGTGCCATCAGTGAGTCTACGGGGAGTCGGGTACGGGAGGAGCAGTACTTC
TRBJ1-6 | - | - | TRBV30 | CAWNPRDLNSYNSPLHF | TGTGCCTGGAACCCTAGGGACTTGAACTCCTATAATTCACCCCTCCACTTT
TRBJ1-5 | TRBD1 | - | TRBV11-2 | CASTSIGTGLSNQPQHF | TGTGCCAGCACCTCTATCGGGACAGGGCTTAGCAATCAGCCCCAGCATTTT
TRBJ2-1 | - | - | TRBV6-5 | CASSLTYYNEQFF | TGTGCCAGCAGTCTTACTTACTACAATGAGCAGTTCTTC
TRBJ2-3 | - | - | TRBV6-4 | CASSERAIPDTQYF | TGTGCCAGCAGTGAAAGGGCTATCCCCGATACGCAGTATTTT
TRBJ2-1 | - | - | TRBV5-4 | CASSSHGGADYNEQFF | TGTGCCAGCAGCTCCCATGGCGGGGCGGACTACAATGAGCAGTTCTTC
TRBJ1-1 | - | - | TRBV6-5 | CASIVGGIGTEAFF | TGTGCCAGCATTGTGGGGGGGATAGGCACTGAAGCTTTCTTT
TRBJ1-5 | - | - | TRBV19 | CASSIVLLAGDQPQHF | TGTGCCAGTAGTATAGTTTTATTGGCCGGAGATCAGCCCCAGCATTTT
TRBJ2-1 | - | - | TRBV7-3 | CASSFARTDYNEQFF | TGTGCCAGCAGCTTCGCCAGGACAGACTACAATGAGCAGTTCTTC
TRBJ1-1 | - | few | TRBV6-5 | CASSYLSGDYTEAFF | TGTGCCAGCAGTTACCTTTCAGGGGATTACACTGAAGCTTTCTTT
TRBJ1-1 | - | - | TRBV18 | CASSYLGEAFF | TGTGCCAGCTCCTATTTAGGTGAAGCTTTCTTT
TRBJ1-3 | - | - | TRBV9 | CASSVDSSGNTIYF | TGTGCCAGCAGCGTAGACAGCTCTGGAAACACCATATATTTT
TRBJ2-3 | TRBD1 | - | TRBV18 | CASSPSRGTGGTDTQYF | TGTGCCAGCTCACCATCGAGGGGCACAGGGGGCACAGATACGCAGTATTTT
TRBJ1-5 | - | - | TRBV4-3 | CASSQDGWGKENNQPQHF | TGCGCCAGCAGCCAAGATGGCTGGGGGAAGGAGAACAATCAGCCCCAGCATTTT
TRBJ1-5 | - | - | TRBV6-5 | CASKNRRDQPQHF | TGTGCCAGCAAAAACAGACGGGACCAGCCCCAGCATTTT
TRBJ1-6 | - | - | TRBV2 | CASLVSQRETYNSPLHF | TGTGCCAGCCTTGTGAGCCAGCGGGAAACCTATAATTCACCCCTCCACTTT
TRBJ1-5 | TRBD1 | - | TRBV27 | CASSGRRGRQGSQPQHF | TGTGCCAGCAGTGGTAGGAGGGGGCGGCAGGGGAGTCAGCCCCAGCATTTT
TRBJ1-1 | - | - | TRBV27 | CASSLSNRVGTEAFF | TGTGCCAGCAGTTTATCGAACAGGGTCGGCACTGAAGCTTTCTTT
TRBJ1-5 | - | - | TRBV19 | CASTPQRADARLSTQNQPQHF | TGTGCCAGTACGCCCCAGAGGGCCGATGCCAGACTCAGCACCCAAAATCAGCCCCAGCATTTT
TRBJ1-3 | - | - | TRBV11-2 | CASSSVKGTGNTIYF | TGTGCCAGCAGCTCGGTTAAGGGAACGGGAAACACCATATATTTT
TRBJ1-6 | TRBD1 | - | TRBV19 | CASHGAGGRVGSPLHF | TGTGCCAGCCATGGGGCAGGGGGCCGTGTAGGTTCACCCCTCCACTTT
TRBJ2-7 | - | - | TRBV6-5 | CASRPPTLSYEQYF | TGTGCCAGCAGGCCCCCTACCCTCTCCTACGAGCAGTACTTC
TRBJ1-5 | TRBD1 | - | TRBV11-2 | CASSPGQLNQPQHF | TGTGCCAGCAGCCCGGGACAGCTCAATCAGCCCCAGCATTTT
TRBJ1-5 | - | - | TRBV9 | CASSVDRSDQPQHF | TGTGCCAGCAGCGTAGATCGGTCCGATCAGCCCCAGCATTTT
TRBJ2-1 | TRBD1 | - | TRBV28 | CASSFLGTDYNEQFF | TGTGCCAGCAGTTTTTTGGGGACAGACTACAATGAGCAGTTCTTC
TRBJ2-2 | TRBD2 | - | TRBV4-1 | CASRGTSGGSGELFF | TGCGCCAGCAGAGGGACTAGCGGGGGGTCCGGGGAGCTGTTTTTT
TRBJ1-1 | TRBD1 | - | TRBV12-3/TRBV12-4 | CASSWDREAFF | TGTGCCAGCAGCTGGGACAGGGAAGCTTTCTTT
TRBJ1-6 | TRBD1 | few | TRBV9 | CASSDGQGSGPLHF | TGTGCCAGCAGCGATGGACAGGGCTCCGGTCCCCTCCACTTT
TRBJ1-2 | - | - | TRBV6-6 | CASSENTWGYTF | TGTGCCAGCAGCGAGAACACTTGGGGCTACACCTTC
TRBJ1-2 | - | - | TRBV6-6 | CASSYGEGLSGYTF | TGTGCCAGCAGTTACGGTGAAGGGCTCTCTGGCTACACCTTC
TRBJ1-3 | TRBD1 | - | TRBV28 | CASKGQGNTIYF | TGTGCCAGCAAGGGACAGGGAAACACCATATATTTT
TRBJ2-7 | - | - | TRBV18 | CASSPPDFRQYF | TGTGCCAGCTCACCACCCGATTTCAGGCAGTACTTC
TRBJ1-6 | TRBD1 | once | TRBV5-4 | CAAGLQGASSLHF | TGTGCCGCTGGTCTGCAGGGGGCGAGTTCCCTCCACTTT
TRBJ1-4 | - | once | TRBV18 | CASSPRAGPNEKLFF | TGTGCCAGCTCACCACGGGCAGGACCTAATGAAAAACTGTTTTTT
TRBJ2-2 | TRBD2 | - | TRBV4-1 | CASSQDGMGASGRGMNTGELFF | TGCGCCAGCAGCCAAGATGGAATGGGAGCTAGCGGGAGGGGGATGAACACCGGGGAGCTGTTTTTT
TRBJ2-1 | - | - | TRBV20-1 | CSARPDNEQFF | TGCAGTGCTAGACCTGACAATGAGCAGTTCTTC
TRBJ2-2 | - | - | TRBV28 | CASRRQATGELFF | TGTGCCAGCAGACGTCAGGCAACCGGGGAGCTGTTTTTT
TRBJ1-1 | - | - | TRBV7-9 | CASSLTQEGTEAFF | TGTGCCAGCAGCTTAACCCAAGAGGGGACTGAAGCTTTCTTT
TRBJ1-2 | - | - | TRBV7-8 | CATRPLNVVRNLYGYTF | TGTGCCACCCGTCCCCTGAACGTCGTCCGGAACCTTTATGGCTACACCTTC
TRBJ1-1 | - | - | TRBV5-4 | CASSLRSRGNTEAFF | TGTGCCAGCAGCTTACGGTCAAGGGGGAACACTGAAGCTTTCTTT
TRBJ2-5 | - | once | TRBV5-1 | CASSSTRKGETQYF | TGCGCCAGCAGTTCCACTAGGAAGGGGGAGACCCAGTACTTC
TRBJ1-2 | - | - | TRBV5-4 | CASSLEVYGYTF | TGTGCCAGCAGCTTGGAGGTCTATGGCTACACCTTC
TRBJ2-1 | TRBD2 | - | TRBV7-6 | CASRVGGGNEQFF | TGTGCCAGCCGAGTCGGGGGGGGAAATGAGCAGTTCTTC
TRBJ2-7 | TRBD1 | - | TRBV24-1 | CATSDSDRAEQYF | TGTGCCACCAGTGATTCGGACAGGGCCGAGCAGTACTTC